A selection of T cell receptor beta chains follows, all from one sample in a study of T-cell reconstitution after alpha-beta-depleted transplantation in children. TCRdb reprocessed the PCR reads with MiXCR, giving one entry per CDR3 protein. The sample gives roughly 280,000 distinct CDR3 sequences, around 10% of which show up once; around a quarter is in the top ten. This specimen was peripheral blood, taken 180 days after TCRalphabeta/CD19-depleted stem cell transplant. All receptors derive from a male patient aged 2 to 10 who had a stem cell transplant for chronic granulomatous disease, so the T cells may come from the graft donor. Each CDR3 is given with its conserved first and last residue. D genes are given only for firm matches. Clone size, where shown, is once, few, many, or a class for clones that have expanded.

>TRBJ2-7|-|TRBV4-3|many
TGCGCCAGCAGCCAAGATATCGCAGGGTTGGGCTACGAGCAGTACTTC
CASSQDIAGLGYEQYF
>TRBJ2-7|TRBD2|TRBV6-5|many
TGTGCCAGCAGTTACACTAGCGGGGGACGCTACGAGCAGTACTTC
CASSYTSGGRYEQYF
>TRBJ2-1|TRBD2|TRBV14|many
TGTGCCAGCAGCCGAAGCGGGAAGGGTGATGAGCAGTTCTTC
CASSRSGKGDEQFF
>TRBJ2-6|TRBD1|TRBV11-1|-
TGTGCCAGCAGCTTCATAGCGTCGGACCGGGACAGGGGTTCGTGGGGGGCCAACGTCCTGACTTTC
CASSFIASDRDRGSWGANVLTF
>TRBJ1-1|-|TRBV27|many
TGTGCCAGCAGTCTGGGACGGCACACTGAAGCTTTCTTT
CASSLGRHTEAFF
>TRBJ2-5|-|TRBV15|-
TGTGCCACCAGCAGAGAAGTAGGGCGAGGGGGAGAGACCCAGTACTTC
CATSREVGRGGETQYF
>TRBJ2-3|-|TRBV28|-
TGTGCCAGCAGTTTAATCGGTGGCAGGGGATCGGGAGCAGGGTTCGGAAACACAGATACGCAGTATTTT
CASSLIGGRGSGAGFGNTDTQYF
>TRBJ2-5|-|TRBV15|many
TGTGCCACCAGCAGAGATTCCGGCGGAAAAGAGACCCAGTACTTC
CATSRDSGGKETQYF
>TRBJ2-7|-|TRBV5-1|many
TGCGCCAGCAGCTCCGATGGGGACCCGACCTACGAGCAGTACTTC
CASSSDGDPTYEQYF
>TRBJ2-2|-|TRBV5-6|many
TGTGCCAGCAGCTTATTCTACTCGTGGCGGACGAACACCGGGGAGCTGTTTTTT
CASSLFYSWRTNTGELFF
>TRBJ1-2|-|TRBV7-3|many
TGTGCCAGCAGCTTAGAACGAATAGCTAACTATGGCTACACCTTC
CASSLERIANYGYTF
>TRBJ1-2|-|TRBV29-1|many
TGCAGCGTTGAAGCTAACTATGGCTACACCTTC
CSVEANYGYTF
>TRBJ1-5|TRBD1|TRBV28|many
TGTGCCAGCAGTTTCATAGACAGGGTCGAGGGCAATCAGCCCCAGCATTTT
CASSFIDRVEGNQPQHF
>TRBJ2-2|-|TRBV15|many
TGTGCCACCAGCGGGAACAGAAACACCGGGGAGCTGTTTTTT
CATSGNRNTGELFF
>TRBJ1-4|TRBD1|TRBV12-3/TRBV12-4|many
TGTGCCAGCAGCTACTTGGGACAGGGGAGAGGAAAACTGTTTTTT
CASSYLGQGRGKLFF
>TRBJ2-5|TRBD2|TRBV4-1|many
TGCGCCAGCAGCCAAGATATGGGGACTAGCGGCCAAGAGACCCAGTACTTC
CASSQDMGTSGQETQYF
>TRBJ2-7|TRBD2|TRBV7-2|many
TGTGCCAGCAGCTTATACCTGACTAGCTCGAGGAGCTCCTACGAGCAGTACTTC
CASSLYLTSSRSSYEQYF
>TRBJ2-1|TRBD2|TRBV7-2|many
TGTGCCAGCAGCTTAGATGGGACTAGATATGGGAATGAGCAGTTCTTC
CASSLDGTRYGNEQFF
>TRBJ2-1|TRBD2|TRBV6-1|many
TGTGCCAGCAGCCCGCACGCGGGAGGTCACAATGAGCAGTTCTTC
CASSPHAGGHNEQFF
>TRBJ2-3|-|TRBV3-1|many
TGTGCCAGCAGCCTCCTATTAGATACGCAGTATTTT
CASSLLLDTQYF
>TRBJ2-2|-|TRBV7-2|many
TGTGCCAGCAGCTTACTAGGGGTGGAGCTGTTTTTT
CASSLLGVELFF
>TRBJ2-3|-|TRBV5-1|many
TGCGCCAGCAGCTTGGGCGGGATTGGACCAGATACGCAGTATTTT
CASSLGGIGPDTQYF
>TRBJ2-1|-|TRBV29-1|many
TGCAGCGTTGAAAACACAGGGATTACCTCCTACAATGAGCAGTTCTTC
CSVENTGITSYNEQFF
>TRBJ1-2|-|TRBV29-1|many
TGCAGCGTTAAAGGGTTAGCGAGGGGGAACTATGGCTACACCTTC
CSVKGLARGNYGYTF
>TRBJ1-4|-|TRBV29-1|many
TGCAGCGTTGCAAGGCAGGAAGGTGAAAAACTGTTTTTT
CSVARQEGEKLFF
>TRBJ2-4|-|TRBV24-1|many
TGTGCCACCAGTGATAGCCCATTGGGGACGCAGTACTTC
CATSDSPLGTQYF
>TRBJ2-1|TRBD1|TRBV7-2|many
TGTGCCAGCAGCTCCGACAGGGGTAGTGAGCAGTTCTTC
CASSSDRGSEQFF
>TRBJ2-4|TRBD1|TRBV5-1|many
TGCGCCAGCAGCTCCCGGGACAGGACGAAAAACATTCAGTACTTC
CASSSRDRTKNIQYF
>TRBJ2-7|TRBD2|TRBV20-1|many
TGCAGTGCTAGAGAGCTAGCGGCCTACGAGCAGTACTTC
CSARELAAYEQYF
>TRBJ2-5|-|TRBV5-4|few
TGTGCCAGCAGCGCCGTACCCGCAGTGGGGGAGACCCAGTACTTC
CASSAVPAVGETQYF
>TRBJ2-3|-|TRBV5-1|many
TGCGCCAGCAGCTCGGGACTGTCCCCCGGGTGGGATACGCAGTATTTT
CASSSGLSPGWDTQYF
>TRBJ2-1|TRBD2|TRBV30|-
TGTGCCTGGAAGGACGTGGGAGGGAGCAACAATGAGCAGTTCTTC
CAWKDVGGSNNEQFF
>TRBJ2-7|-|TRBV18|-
TGTGCCAGCTCACCATTCGGTCCGGACCGGGAGCAGTACTTC
CASSPFGPDREQYF
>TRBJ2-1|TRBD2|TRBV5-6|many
TGTGCCAGCAGCCCCCGGACTAGCGGGGCCTACAATGAGCAGTTCTTC
CASSPRTSGAYNEQFF
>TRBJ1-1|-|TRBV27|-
TGTGCCAGCTCCCCCGGGGTCACGAACACTGAAGCTTTCTTT
CASSPGVTNTEAFF
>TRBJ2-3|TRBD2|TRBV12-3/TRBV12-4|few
TGTGCCAGCACCCCCCGGGGACTACCCACAGATACGCAGTATTTT
CASTPRGLPTDTQYF
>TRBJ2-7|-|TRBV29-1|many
TGCAGCGTTGGTCGGGGGGCGACTTCCTACGAGCAGTACTTC
CSVGRGATSYEQYF
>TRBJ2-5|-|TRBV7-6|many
TGTGCCAGCAGCTCATTATCCTCCGACAGGTTCCAAGAGACCCAGTACTTC
CASSSLSSDRFQETQYF
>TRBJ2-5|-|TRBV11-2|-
TGTGCCAGCAGTGCTCTCGACACCCAAGAGACCCAGTACTTC
CASSALDTQETQYF
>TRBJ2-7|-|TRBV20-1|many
TGCAGTGCTAACCTTGGGGGAGCCCCCTACGAGCAGTACTTC
CSANLGGAPYEQYF
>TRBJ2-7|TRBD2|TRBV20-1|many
TGCAGTGCTATTCACCAGCGGGGCGTTGCCTACGAGCAGTACTTC
CSAIHQRGVAYEQYF
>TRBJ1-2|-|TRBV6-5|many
TGTGCCAGCAGTTACTCAGGGAACGATGGCTACACCTTC
CASSYSGNDGYTF
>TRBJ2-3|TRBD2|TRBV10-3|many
TGTGCCATCCGGGGGGGAGGCACAGATACGCAGTATTTT
CAIRGGGTDTQYF
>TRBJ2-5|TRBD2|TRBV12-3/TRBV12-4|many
TGTGCCAGCAGCCTAGGGGCTAGCGGGACTCAGTACCAAGAGACCCAGTACTTC
CASSLGASGTQYQETQYF
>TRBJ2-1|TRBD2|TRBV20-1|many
TGCAGTGCCCACTTACTAGCGGGAGGGCCGCTTGGGGAGCAGTTCTTC
CSAHLLAGGPLGEQFF
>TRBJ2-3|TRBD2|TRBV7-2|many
TGTGCCAGCAGCTTATACGGGACTAGCGGATCAGATACGCAGTATTTT
CASSLYGTSGSDTQYF
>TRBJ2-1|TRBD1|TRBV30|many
TGTGCCTGGAGCGACGGACAGGGACCCTCGGATGAGCAGTTCTTC
CAWSDGQGPSDEQFF
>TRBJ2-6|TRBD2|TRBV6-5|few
TGTGCCAGCAGTTACTCGAGGGGTAGCGGGAGGTCTGGGGCCAACGTCCTGACTTTC
CASSYSRGSGRSGANVLTF
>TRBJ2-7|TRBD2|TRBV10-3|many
TGTGCCATCAGACTAGCGGGAGGGTACGAGCAGTACTTC
CAIRLAGGYEQYF
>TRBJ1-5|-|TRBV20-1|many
TGCAGTGCAGTACAGGGAGGAAGCAATCAGCCCCAGCATTTT
CSAVQGGSNQPQHF
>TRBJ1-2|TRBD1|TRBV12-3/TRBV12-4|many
TGTGCCAGCAGTTTGGGGACAGGTGGAAGAGGCTACACCTTC
CASSLGTGGRGYTF
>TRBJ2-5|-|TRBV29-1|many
TGCAGCGTTAACTGGGTGGTGACCGGGGGGACCCAGTACTTC
CSVNWVVTGGTQYF
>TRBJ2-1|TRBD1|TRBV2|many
TGTGCCGGCGGGACAGGTTCCTACAATGAGCAGTTCTTC
CAGGTGSYNEQFF